What follows are 23 T cell receptor beta chains derived from one specimen sequenced in a study of T cell repertoires in cytomegalovirus infection. Each CDR3 protein is one row after TCRdb ran MiXCR on the reads. The table lists 450,000 to 600,000 distinct CDR3 sequences, about 33% of them singletons. For these receptors, no antigen is known. The material sequenced was cultured PBMCs, taken from culture after CMV antigen stimulation. Receptor source: a human donor in good health (CMV status not recorded). Some clones in this sample may be carry-over from other donors' samples.

The rearrangement uses TRBV20-1 and TRBJ2-7; 8 bases are shared with TRBD2. The CDR3 has 12 amino acids. The germline CDR1 and CDR2 sequences are DFQATT and SNEGSKA (reference sequence). Trimming cost V 5 bases and J 7 bases; bases outside gene matches: 7. DNA of the CDR3: TGCAGTGCTCCGCGGGAGGCGGGGGAGCAGTACTTC. It is translated as CSAPREAGEQYF.

There are a few counts of this clonotype. The V call is TRBV7-2, the J call TRBJ1-1, with D perhaps TRBD1 (6 bases). CDR3 length: 15 amino acids. CDR1 and CDR2 from the germline V gene are SGHTA and FQGNSA. Deletions cut 2 bases from V and 2 bases from J, with 12 bases between. The CDR3 bases are TGTGCCAGCAGCTTATCCGAGACAGGTAACACTGAAGCTTTCTTT. Encoded protein: CASSLSETGNTEAFF. Full variable domain (missing parts from reference TRBV7-2 and TRBJ1-1): GAGVSQSPSNKVTEKGKDVELRCDPISGHTALYWYRQSLGQGLEFLIYFQGNSAPDKSGLPSDRFSAERTGGSVSTLTIQRTQQEDSAVYLCASSLSETGNTEAFFGQGTRLTVV.

The chain uses TRBV27 and TRBJ1-5; tentative D call: TRBD1 (5 bases). The germline gives CDR1 MNHEY, CDR2 SMNVEV (reference sequence). With 6 bases removed from V and 2 bases from J, the gap between germline ends came to 14 bases. This CDR3 spans 15 amino acids. CDR3 in DNA: TGTGCCAGCAGCCCCTTTGGGGGTGGCAATCAGCCCCAGCATTTT. Its translation: CASSPFGGGNQPQHF.

This rearrangement joins TRBV7-4 to TRBJ2-7, with TRBD2 identical over 7 bases. Germline CDR1 and CDR2: SGHVT and SQSDAQ. This CDR3 has 21 amino acids. J gave up 1 base and V 4 bases, and 25 bases lay outside the gene matches. The CDR3 region has the DNA TGTGCCAGCAGCTCTTGGTGGGGAGGGCTGGTCTATGAAGGTCGGTCCTACGAGCAGTACTTC. Translated, it gives CASSSWWGGLVYEGRSYEQYF.

The gene calls are TRBV10-3 and TRBJ1-2; tentatively, D is TRBD1 (5 bases). V shed 3 bases and J shed 8 bases, with 13 bases lying between them. Germline CDR1 and CDR2: ENHRY and SYGVKD. This CDR3 has 13 residues. The CDR3 protein is CAISDTGGGGYTF. The DNA of the CDR3 is TGTGCCATCAGTGACACTGGGGGTGGCGGCTACACCTTC.

In its sample, this clonotype was seen a few times. The rearrangement joins TRBV29-1 to TRBJ2-2; no clear D. Trimming cost V 2 bases and J 5 bases, with 15 bases left between them. The germline V gene encodes CDR1 SQVTM and CDR2 ANQGSEA. The CDR3 covers 15 residues. CDR3 in amino acids: CSVEWGSSRTGELFF. CDR3 nucleotides: TGCAGCGTTGAATGGGGTTCTAGTCGTACCGGGGAGCTGTTTTTT.

The V call is TRBV19, the J call TRBJ1-1; no firm D call. CDR3 length: 13 amino acids. Per the germline V gene, CDR1 is LNHDA and CDR2 is SQIVND (reference sequence). V lost 2 bases to trimming and J lost 7 bases, with 11 bases between them. The CDR3 DNA is TGTGCCAGTAGTATACATTCCGATATTGAAGCTTTCTTT. This gives the protein CASSIHSDIEAFF.

This chain links TRBV6-2 or TRBV6-3 with TRBJ2-6, with D perhaps assigned TRBD1 or TRBD2 (5 bases each). Trimming took 2 bases from V and 0 from J, leaving 14 bases between them. This CDR3 is 18 amino acids long. Per the germline V gene, CDR1 is MNHEY and CDR2 is SVGEGT. CDR3 sequence: CASSYRWDDSSGANVLTF. The DNA for the CDR3 is TGTGCCAGCAGTTACCGTTGGGACGACAGCTCTGGGGCCAACGTCCTGACTTTC.

The chain couples TRBV9 to TRBJ2-3; 9 positions match TRBD2. Germline V gene sequence: CDR1 SGDLS, CDR2 YYNGEE. J lost 1 base, V lost 6 bases, and 6 bases had no gene match. The CDR3 is made up of 15 amino acids. CDR3 nucleotide sequence: TGTGCCAGCACCTCGGGCGGGAGGGGCACAGATACGCAGTATTTT. It translates to CASTSGGRGTDTQYF.

This clonotype was picked up a small number of times. The chain links TRBV7-4 to TRBJ1-1, with D unresolved. Germline lookup yields CDR1 SGHVT and CDR2 SQSDAQ. Trimming removed 0 bases from V and 4 bases from J, with 12 bases in between. The CDR3 spans 15 residues. Here the CDR3 DNA reads TGTGCCAGCAGCTTAGCTTCAGTAGGCAGCACTGAAGCTTTCTTT. This gives the protein CASSLASVGSTEAFF.

The V and J genes are TRBV2 and TRBJ1-3; tentative D call: TRBD1 (6 bases). Trimming took 3 bases from V and 0 from J, leaving 9 bases between them. Germline V gives CDR1 SNHLY, CDR2 FYNNEI. The CDR3 has 15 residues. The CDR3 loop is CASSDQGSSGNTIYF. The CDR3 nucleotides read TGTGCCAGCAGTGATCAGGGGAGCTCTGGAAACACCATATATTTT.

The genes are TRBV7-6 and TRBJ1-2; D not certain. V lost 0 bases and J lost 7, with 12 bases in between. This CDR3 region has 14 residues. Germline loops: CDR1 SGHVS, CDR2 FNYEAQ. CDR3 DNA sequence: TGTGCCAGCAGCTTAGCGCGCGGGTCGGGTGGCTACACCTTC. Translated: CASSLARGSGGYTF.

The CDR3 sequence is CASRRTGSYEQYF. The CDR3 DNA reads TGTGCCAGCAGGAGGACGGGCTCCTACGAGCAGTACTTC. The chain is built from TRBV28 and TRBJ2-7, with unresolved D. This CDR3 is 13 amino acids long. The germline V gene encodes CDR1 MDHEN and CDR2 SYDVKM. V lost 6 bases and J 0 bases, leaving 9 bases between the germline ends.

The chain carries TRBV28 and TRBJ2-5, with a tentative D call TRBD2 (6 bases). CDR3 length: 16 residues. Per germline, CDR1 MDHEN and CDR2 SYDVKM. Trimming removed 2 bases at V and 5 bases at J, with 18 bases between. The CDR3 reads CASSLNLEGRGETQYF. The CDR3 nucleotides read TGTGCCAGCAGTTTAAATCTCGAGGGTCGGGGGGAGACCCAGTACTTC.

The gene calls are TRBV5-4 and TRBJ2-3; either TRBD1 or TRBD2 may supply D (6 bases each). Between the trimmed V and J ends, which lost 6 bases and 2 bases, there was a span of 13 bases. Germline CDR1 SGHNT, CDR2 YYREEE (reference sequence). CDR3 length equals 14 residues. The CDR3 DNA sequence: TGTGCCAGCACCAAGGGGGGAAACACAGATACGCAGTATTTT. This gives the protein CASTKGGNTDTQYF.

The genes are TRBV11-2 and TRBJ2-5; TRBD2 matches at 10 bases. With V trimmed by 5 bases and J by 3 bases, 15 bases remained unmatched. Germline CDR1 is SGHAT and CDR2 is FQNNGV. CDR3 size: 18 residues. The CDR3 coding sequence is TGTGCCAGCAGCCCGGGGGCGAGCGGGAGGGCCGGGGAAGAGACCCAGTACTTC. Amino acid sequence: CASSPGASGRAGEETQYF.

This clonotype showed up just a few times. The rearrangement uses TRBV12-3 or TRBV12-4 and TRBJ2-4; D ambiguous. V lost 5 bases and J lost 0, with 14 bases in between. The length of the CDR3 is 16 residues. CDR3 region: CASSITPGLAKNIQYF. CDR3 nucleotides: TGTGCCAGCAGTATCACGCCGGGCCTAGCCAAAAACATTCAGTACTTC.

The V call is TRBV7-8, the J call TRBJ2-5; no clear D. This CDR3 has 15 residues. Germline CDR1 and CDR2: SGHVS and FQNEAQ. The V gene lost 1 base and the J gene lost 0 bases, with 9 bases spanning the gap. The CDR3 region has the DNA TGTGCCAGCAGCTTAGTGATTTCGTACCAAGAGACCCAGTACTTC. Translating gives CASSLVISYQETQYF.

This clonotype was recorded once. The chain joins TRBV7-2 to TRBJ2-5; D is tentatively TRBD1 or TRBD2 (6 bases each). From germline, CDR1 is SGHTA and CDR2 FQGNSA. The CDR3 contains 15 residues. The V and J ends lost 5 bases and 5 bases respectively, with 18 bases between them. The CDR3 DNA follows: TGTGCCAGCAGCCCCATGGGGGGCTGGATGGAGACCCAGTACTTC. Amino acid sequence: CASSPMGGWMETQYF. Full variable domain (remainder filled in from reference TRBV7-2 and TRBJ2-5): GAGVSQSPSNKVTEKGKDVELRCDPISGHTALYWYRQSLGQGLEFLIYFQGNSAPDKSGLPSDRFSAERTGGSVSTLTIQRTQQEDSAVYLCASSPMGGWMETQYFGPGTRLLVL.

This clonotype was recorded many times. The chain employs TRBV7-2 and TRBJ2-5, with 9 bases aligning to TRBD2. The CDR3 consists of 15 residues. With V trimmed by 5 bases and J by 0 bases, 4 bases remained unmatched. CDR1 is SGHTA, CDR2 FQGNSA, per germline. CDR3 DNA sequence: TGTGCCAGCAGCCCGACTAGCGGAAACCAAGAGACCCAGTACTTC. It translates to CASSPTSGNQETQYF.

V and J are TRBV7-2 and TRBJ2-5; TRBD2 aligns across 8 bases. V shed 0 bases, J shed 2 bases, and the junction held 5 bases outside the gene matches. The germline gives CDR1 SGHTA, CDR2 FQGNSA. This CDR3 region has 16 residues. CDR3 DNA: TGTGCCAGCAGCTTAGCGGGGACTAGGGGTCAAGAGACCCAGTACTTC. It is translated as CASSLAGTRGQETQYF.

V and J are TRBV6-2 or TRBV6-3 and TRBJ2-1; TRBD2 matches at 7 bases. Germline V gene lookup returns CDR1 MNHEY and CDR2 SVGEGT. V was pared by 5 bases and J by 4 bases, with 11 bases of the junction left unmatched. CDR3 size: 16 residues. DNA of the CDR3: TGTGCCAGCAGTAGCGATTGGGCTAGCGGATACAATGAGCAGTTCTTC. It specifies CASSSDWASGYNEQFF.

This clonotype was counted between two and nine times. This chain joins TRBV18 and TRBJ2-7; 11 positions match TRBD2. This CDR3 has 18 amino acids. The germline gives CDR1 KGHSH, CDR2 LQKENI. The J segment lost 2 bases and the V segment lost 5 bases, leaving 14 bases of the junction unmatched. The DNA for the CDR3 is TGTGCCAGCTCATCCTCCACTAGCGGGAGTGGTGGGACCTACGAGCAGTACGTC. Its translation is CASSSSTSGSGGTYEQYV.